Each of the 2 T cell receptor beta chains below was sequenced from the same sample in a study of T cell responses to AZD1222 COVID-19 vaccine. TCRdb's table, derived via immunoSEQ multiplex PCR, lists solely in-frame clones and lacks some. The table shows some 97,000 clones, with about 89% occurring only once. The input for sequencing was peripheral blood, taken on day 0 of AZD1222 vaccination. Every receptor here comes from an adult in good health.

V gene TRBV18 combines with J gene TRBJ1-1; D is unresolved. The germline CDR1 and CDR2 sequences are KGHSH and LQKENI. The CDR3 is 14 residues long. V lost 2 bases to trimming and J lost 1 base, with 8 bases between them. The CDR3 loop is CASSPMRKNTEAFF. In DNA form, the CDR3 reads TGTGCCAGCTCACCAATGCGCAAGAACACTGAAGCTTTCTTT.

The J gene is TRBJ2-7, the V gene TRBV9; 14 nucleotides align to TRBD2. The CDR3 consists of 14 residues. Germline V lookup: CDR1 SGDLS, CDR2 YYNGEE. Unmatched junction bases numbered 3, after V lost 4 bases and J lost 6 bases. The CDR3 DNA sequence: TGTGCCAGCAGCCCGGGACTAGCGGGGGCCGAGCAGTACTTC. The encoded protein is CASSPGLAGAEQYF.